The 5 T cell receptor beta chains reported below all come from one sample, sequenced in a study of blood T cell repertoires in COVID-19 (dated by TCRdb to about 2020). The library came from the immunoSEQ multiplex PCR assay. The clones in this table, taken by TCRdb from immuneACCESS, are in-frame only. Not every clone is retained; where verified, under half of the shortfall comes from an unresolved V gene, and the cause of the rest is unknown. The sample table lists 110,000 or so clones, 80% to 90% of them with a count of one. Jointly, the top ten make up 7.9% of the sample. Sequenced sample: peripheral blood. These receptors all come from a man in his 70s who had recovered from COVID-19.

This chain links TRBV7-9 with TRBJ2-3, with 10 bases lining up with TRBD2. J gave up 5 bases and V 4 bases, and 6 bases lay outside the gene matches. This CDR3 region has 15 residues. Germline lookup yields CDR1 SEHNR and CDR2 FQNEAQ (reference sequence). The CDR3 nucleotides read TGTGCCAGCAGCTCGAAGCGGGGGGGAGGAGATACGCAGTATTTT. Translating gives CASSSKRGGGDTQYF.

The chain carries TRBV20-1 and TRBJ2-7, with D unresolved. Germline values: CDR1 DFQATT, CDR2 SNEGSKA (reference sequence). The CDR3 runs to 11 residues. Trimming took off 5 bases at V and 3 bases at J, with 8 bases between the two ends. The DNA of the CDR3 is TGCAGTGCTTCCCACTTCTACGAGCAGTACTTC. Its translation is CSASHFYEQYF.

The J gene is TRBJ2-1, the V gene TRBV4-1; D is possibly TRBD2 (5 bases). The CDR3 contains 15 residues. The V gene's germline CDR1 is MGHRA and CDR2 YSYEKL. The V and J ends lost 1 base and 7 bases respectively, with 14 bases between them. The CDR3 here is CASSQGSPSRNEQFF. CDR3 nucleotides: TGCGCCAGCAGCCAAGGATCGCCTAGCCGAAATGAGCAGTTCTTC.

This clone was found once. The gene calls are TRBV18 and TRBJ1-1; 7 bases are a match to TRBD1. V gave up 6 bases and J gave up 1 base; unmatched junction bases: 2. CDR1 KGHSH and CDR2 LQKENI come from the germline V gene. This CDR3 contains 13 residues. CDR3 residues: CASSGQSNTEAFF. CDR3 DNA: TGTGCCAGCTCGGGACAGTCGAACACTGAAGCTTTCTTT.

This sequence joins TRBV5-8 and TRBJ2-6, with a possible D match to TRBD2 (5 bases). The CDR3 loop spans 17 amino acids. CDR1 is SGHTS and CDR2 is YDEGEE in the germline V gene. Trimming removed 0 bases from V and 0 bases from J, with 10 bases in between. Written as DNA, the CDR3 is TGTGCCAGCAGCTTGGTTAGGGAGTCCTCTGGGGCCAACGTCCTGACTTTC. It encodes CASSLVRESSGANVLTF.